This T cell receptor beta chain was documented in a study of cytomegalovirus exposure and HLA in healthy donors. Whole-study results and caveats: Accurate prediction of most subjects' HLA-A and HLA-B alleles from TCR beta sequences was reported.

Concerning this clone itself: Its antigen is as yet unknown.

PCR involved 60 Vbeta and 13 Jbeta primers. Profiled with immunoSEQ multiplex PCR; TCRdb holds only in-frame clones, not every one. The table records 90,000 to 110,000 clones, approximately 84% of them present only once. The receptor was derived from a male donor in good health and CMV-seronegative. Sequenced input: PBMCs.

The chain's CDR3 is CASSGAKNTEAFF. CDR3 nucleotides: TGTGCCAGCAGCGGGGCCAAGAACACTGAAGCTTTCTTT. The chain links TRBV21-1 to TRBJ1-1; TRBD1 is the table's D call, not checked against the DNA. TRBV21-1 constitutes a pseudogene. CDR3 length equals 13 residues.